The rows below give T cell receptor beta chains drawn from one sample of a study of T cell therapy after organ transplantation. For these TCRs, the target antigens are not known. Assay: immunoSEQ multiplex PCR; the TCRdb copy retains only in-frame clones and omits some. The table records around 19,000 clones, around 84% of them present only once. The sample here was CD8+ T cells from blood, taken after autologous CMV-specific T cell therapy. Source of these receptors: a human patient who had received a solid organ transplant and had CMV disease. The graft donor may have given rise to some T cells. CDR3s leave out the opening cysteine and the closing phenylalanine or tryptophan. Clone size is stated in some rows and not others, as once, few, many or a class when expanded.

j_call	clone_size	v_call	cdr3_aa
TRBJ2-1	medium-sized	TRBV15	ATSNPRDRGNNEQF
TRBJ1-5	NA	TRBV6-6	ASAYRGIHQPQH
TRBJ1-1	NA	TRBV6-1	ASSQLITEAF
TRBJ2-3	NA	TRBV6-1	ASALGLADTDTQY
TRBJ2-7	NA	TRBV14	ASSRDRGREQY
TRBJ1-6	NA	TRBV7-8	ASSLGAAVNSPLH
TRBJ1-1	NA	TRBV19	ASSISQAHDTEAF
TRBJ1-6	NA	TRBV6-5	ASRPDRAVSPLH
TRBJ1-2	NA	TRBV10-3	AIRVYADRITRGYGYT
TRBJ1-4	few	TRBV13	ASSLDYTLNEKLF
TRBJ2-1	NA	TRBV6-4	ASSEGTEHNEQF
TRBJ2-7	NA	TRBV29-1	SVTGEVGEQY
TRBJ2-7	NA	TRBV9	ASSVASAGGSIYEQY
TRBJ1-1	few	TRBV19	ASNGGLNTEAF
TRBJ1-2	NA	TRBV5-6	ASSLVQGGYGYT
TRBJ2-1	few	TRBV4-3	ASSQDTSGGYNEQF
TRBJ1-2	NA	TRBV7-8	ASSLARGRTNYGYT
TRBJ1-1	NA	TRBV7-9	ASEGLPWNTEAF
TRBJ2-7	NA	TRBV7-9	ASSRTSGSSYEQY
TRBJ2-3	NA	TRBV28	ASSPGTGLGTDTQY
TRBJ1-4	NA	TRBV27	ASSLLIGSEKLF
TRBJ2-1	NA	TRBV7-9	ASSLAWRVSSYNEQF
TRBJ2-3	NA	TRBV9	ASSVEFVMGRNTDTQY
TRBJ2-1	NA	TRBV7-7	ASSLGLEYNEQF
TRBJ2-1	NA	TRBV2	ASRASGGYNEQF
TRBJ1-4	NA	TRBV10-3	AISESDAATNEKLF
TRBJ1-2	NA	TRBV19	ASSAGLGTGDGYT
TRBJ1-1	medium-sized	TRBV5-6	ASSSGTSNTEAF
TRBJ2-2	NA	TRBV7-9	ASSPLTGELF
TRBJ2-1	NA	TRBV5-6	ASSFGQGAYNEQF
TRBJ2-5	NA	TRBV19	ASSSHRTSGEPKEETQY
TRBJ2-3	NA	TRBV15	ATSRDPPQGGGTDTQY
TRBJ1-1	NA	TRBV4-1	ASSPVGHEAF
TRBJ2-2	once	TRBV6-5	ASRSSGSVTGELF
TRBJ2-7	few	TRBV13	ASSLLGEQY
TRBJ1-1	NA	TRBV5-1	ASSQAEGTEAF
TRBJ1-1	NA	TRBV27	ASSPTGTGAL
TRBJ1-6	few	TRBV6-4	ASSDSNGSNSPLH
TRBJ2-7	NA	TRBV9	ASSVSGGTYEQY
TRBJ2-5	NA	TRBV7-8	ASSLRGTSVLETQY
TRBJ1-2	NA	TRBV6-6	ASSYIYGYT
TRBJ2-7	NA	TRBV13	ASSGPDRGLEQY
TRBJ1-1	NA	TRBV5-6	ASSEQGNDEAF
TRBJ1-3	NA	TRBV9	ASSVGTAANTIY
TRBJ1-2	NA	TRBV27	ASSPIANYGYT
TRBJ2-1	NA	TRBV6-5	ASRLGPYNEQF
TRBJ1-6	NA	TRBV11-2	ASSLGPPGTSGSPLH
TRBJ1-5	NA	TRBV19	ASSPGAQPQH
TRBJ2-3	NA	TRBV9	ASSEAEGWADTQY
TRBJ2-3	NA	TRBV11-2	ASSLGLRTTDTQY
TRBJ1-2	NA	TRBV5-1	ASSLEEGSANYGYT
TRBJ1-1	NA	TRBV9	ASSVVDGTGVSF
TRBJ1-1	NA	TRBV9	ASSVVEGVQAF
TRBJ1-5	few	TRBV28	ATLRGAQH
TRBJ2-5	NA	TRBV18	ASSPDPLAGGFWETQY
TRBJ2-3	once	TRBV7-9	ASSGNPFTGGAGDTQY
TRBJ1-1	NA	TRBV29-1	SVEDPNGGVNTEAF
TRBJ1-2	NA	TRBV6-5	GGDGYT
TRBJ2-3	NA	TRBV9	ASSALEPGQRDSRRSTDTQY
TRBJ1-5	NA	TRBV30	AWSAQGLPQH